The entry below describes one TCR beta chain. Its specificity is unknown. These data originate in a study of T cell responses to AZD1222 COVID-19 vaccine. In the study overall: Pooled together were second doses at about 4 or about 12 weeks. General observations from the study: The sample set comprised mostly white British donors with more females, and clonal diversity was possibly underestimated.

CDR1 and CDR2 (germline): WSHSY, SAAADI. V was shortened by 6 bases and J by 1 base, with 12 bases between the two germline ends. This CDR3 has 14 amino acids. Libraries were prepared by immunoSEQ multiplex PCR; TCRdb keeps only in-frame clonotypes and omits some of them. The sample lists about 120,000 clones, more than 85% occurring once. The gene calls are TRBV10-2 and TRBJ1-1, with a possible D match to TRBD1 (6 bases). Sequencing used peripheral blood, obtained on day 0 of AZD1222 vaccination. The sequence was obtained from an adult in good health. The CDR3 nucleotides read TGCGCCAGCAGGACGGGGGCTGCGAACACTGAAGCTTTCTTT. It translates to CASRTGAANTEAFF.